This T cell receptor (beta chain) was found in a study of blood T cell repertoires in COVID-19. The germline gives CDR1 KGHDR, CDR2 SFDVKD. V lost 1 base, J lost 7 bases, and 16 bases lay in between. The CDR3 runs to 15 residues. TCRdb keeps only in-frame clones here, not all; method: immunoSEQ multiplex PCR. This table holds tens of thousands of clones, about 90% found once. The specimen was peripheral blood. The V gene is TRBV24-1, the J gene TRBJ2-7; D gene uncertain. The clonotype originates from a woman at least 80 years old with active COVID-19. The CDR3, as DNA: TGTGCCACCAGTGATTTCGCCCCCCCGGAGAGGGAGCAGTACTTC. Translated, it gives CATSDFAPPEREQYF.